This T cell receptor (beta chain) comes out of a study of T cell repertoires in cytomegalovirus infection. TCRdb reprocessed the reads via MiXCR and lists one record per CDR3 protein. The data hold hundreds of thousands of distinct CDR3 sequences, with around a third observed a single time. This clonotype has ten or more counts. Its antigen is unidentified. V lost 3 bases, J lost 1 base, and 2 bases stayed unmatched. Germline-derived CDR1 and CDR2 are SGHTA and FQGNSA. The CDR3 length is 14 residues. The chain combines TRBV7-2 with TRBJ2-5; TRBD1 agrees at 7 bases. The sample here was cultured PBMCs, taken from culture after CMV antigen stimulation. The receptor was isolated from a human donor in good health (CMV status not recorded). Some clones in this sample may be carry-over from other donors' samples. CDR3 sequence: CASSFHRGQETQYF. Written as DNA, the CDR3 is TGTGCCAGCAGCTTCCACAGGGGCCAAGAGACCCAGTACTTC.